This entry lists 9 T cell receptor beta chains sequenced from one sample in a study of T cells in Graves' hyperthyroidism and ophthalmopathy (dated by TCRdb to about 2019). Receptors were amplified or captured by multiplex PCR. This sample was sequenced with an Illumina HiSeq 2000. Amplification of TCR beta CDR3 regions was carried out from RNA transcripts. The first round of RT-PCR for the TCR CDR3 was performed with the HTBI primer set and the Qiagen OneStep RT-PCR kit. TCRdb's own reprocessing of the public reads used fastp at Q25 and MiXCR and kept productive beta chains. Rows are unified per CDR3 protein, each entry keeping the most common DNA and genes. This sample has roughly 110,000 distinct CDR3 sequences in its table, and 15% to 20% of those were observed once. The ten top clones hold around two fifths of the sample. The sequenced sample was blood. Receptors were obtained from a woman aged 45-59 years with Graves' hyperthyroidism.

This chain uses TRBV5-6 with TRBJ1-1; 7 bases match TRBD1. The CDR3 spans 15 residues. Germline CDR1 and CDR2: SGHDT and YYEEEE. With 0 bases clipped from V and 3 bases from J, the junction kept 5 bases outside the gene matches. The CDR3 here is CASSLGQGGYTEAFF. The CDR3 DNA follows: TGTGCCAGCAGCTTGGGACAGGGAGGGTACACTGAAGCTTTCTTT. Drawing the rest from reference TRBV5-6 and TRBJ1-1, the complete variable domain is DAGVTQSPTHLIKTRGQQVTLRCSPKSGHDTVSWYQQALGQGPQFIFQYYEEEERQRGNFPDRFSGHQFPNYSSELNVNALLLGDSALYLCASSLGQGGYTEAFFGQGTRLTVV.

This clonotype was seen ten or more times. V is TRBV6-1 and J is TRBJ1-5; 7 bases fit TRBD1. Germline CDR1 MNHNS, CDR2 SASEGT. Trimming cost V 10 bases and J 4 bases; bases outside gene matches: 10. The CDR3 length is 14 residues. The DNA for the CDR3 is TGTGCCATAAGAGGACAGGTTGGTAATCAGCCCCAGCATTTT. It translates to CAIRGQVGNQPQHF.

The chain carries TRBV20-1 and TRBJ2-3, with TRBD2 matching 9 bases. Per germline, CDR1 DFQATT and CDR2 SNEGSKA (reference sequence). The trim removed 6 bases at V and 2 bases at J, leaving 15 bases unmatched. The CDR3 covers 17 residues. CDR3 sequence reads: CSAKKRRGRAYTDTQYF. DNA for the CDR3: TGCAGTGCGAAGAAGCGACGCGGGAGGGCTTACACAGATACGCAGTATTTT.

V is TRBV20-1 and J is TRBJ1-1, with a tentative D call TRBD1 (5 bases). Deletions cut 3 bases from V and 0 bases from J, with 20 bases between. Per germline, CDR1 DFQATT and CDR2 SNEGSKA (reference sequence). The length of the CDR3 is 17 residues. The CDR3 DNA follows: TGCAGTGCTAGTTATTTCGGGACTCCGGGGGTGAACACTGAAGCTTTCTTT. This encodes CSASYFGTPGVNTEAFF.

This clonotype has at least ten counts. The rearrangement joins TRBV20-1 to TRBJ2-7; TRBD1 matches at 12 bases. V was pared by 6 bases and J by 3 bases, with 3 bases of the junction left unmatched. The V gene's germline CDR1 is DFQATT and CDR2 SNEGSKA (reference sequence). The CDR3 covers 13 residues. Here the CDR3 reads CSAGQGAGYEQYF. CDR3 in DNA: TGCAGTGCGGGACAGGGGGCAGGCTACGAGCAGTACTTC.

This clonotype was seen repeatedly, ten times or more. The chain couples TRBV7-9 to TRBJ2-7, with D perhaps matching TRBD2 (6 bases). The CDR3 covers 14 residues. V was clipped by 5 bases and J by 6 bases, with 17 bases between them. Germline-derived CDR1 and CDR2 are SEHNR and FQNEAQ (reference sequence). DNA of the CDR3: TGTGCCAGCAGCCGATCTAGCGTTGCTGCCGAGCAGTACTTC. Translated, it gives CASSRSSVAAEQYF.

This chain connects TRBV11-1 to TRBJ2-1; 8 nucleotides agree with TRBD2. Trimming removed 1 base from V and 7 bases from J; junction bases left unmatched: 15. In germline, CDR1 is SGHAT, CDR2 FQDESV (reference sequence). This CDR3 is 18 amino acids long. The CDR3 sequence: CASSLGSGSSYERNEQFF. Here the CDR3 DNA reads TGTGCCAGCAGCTTAGGAAGCGGGAGTTCGTATGAGAGGAATGAGCAGTTCTTC.

This clonotype was picked up a small number of times. V gene TRBV5-1 combines with J gene TRBJ2-1, with 9 bases aligning to TRBD2. The CDR3 totals 16 residues. Germline CDR1 SGHRS, CDR2 YFSETQ. V lost 0 bases and J lost 2; bases outside the gene matches: 3. The CDR3 nucleotides read TGCGCCAGCAGCTTGGGACTAGCGGTAACCTACAATGAGCAGTTCTTC. It yields the protein CASSLGLAVTYNEQFF.

In this sample, this clonotype turned up many times. The chain combines TRBV2 with TRBJ2-3, with D tentatively TRBD1 or TRBD2 (6 bases each). V was shortened by 5 bases and J by 2 bases, with 14 bases between the two germline ends. Germline V lookup: CDR1 SNHLY, CDR2 FYNNEI. The CDR3 covers 15 residues. The CDR3 protein is CASSKQGGSTDTQYF. The DNA of the CDR3 is TGTGCCAGCAGTAAACAGGGAGGCTCCACAGATACGCAGTATTTT.